The present T cell receptor (beta chain) was sequenced within a study of siplizumab effects on memory and regulatory T cells. Study findings and constraints: Siplizumab significantly brought down the alloreactive sequences that trace back to unstimulated CD4+ memory cells.

Concerning this clone itself: As yet, its antigen is unknown.

The germline V gene encodes CDR1 SGDLS and CDR2 YYNGEE. CDR3 length: 15 amino acids. Losses at the gene ends were 0 bases for V and 8 bases for J; bases not matched to a gene: 10. Only in-frame clones appear in the TCRdb table, and some are missing; sequencing was by immunoSEQ multiplex PCR. The sample has around 97,000 clones; roughly 94% are singletons. The source of this sequence is a human donor in good health. The rearrangement links TRBV9 to TRBJ1-2; 7 bases map to TRBD1. The sequencing sample was made of non-Treg CD4+ T cells sorted from blood. The chain's CDR3 is CASSVAPRQGVGYTF. In DNA form, the CDR3 reads TGTGCCAGCAGCGTAGCCCCTAGACAGGGTGTGGGCTACACCTTC.